These 25 T cell receptor beta chains share one sample of origin, sequenced in a study of OX40 agonist ivuxolimab in advanced cancers. The assay was immunoSEQ multiplex PCR, and TCRdb's table has in-frame clones only and misses some. Counted here are 50,000 to 70,000 clones, roughly 89% occurring once; the ten biggest clones make up 0.95% to 1.5%. Sequencing used CD4+ or CD8+ T cells sorted from blood, obtained in a trial of the OX40 agonist ivuxolimab. These receptor sequences come from an adult with an advanced solid tumor such as melanoma, head and neck, liver or kidney cancer.

The chain combines TRBV5-1 with TRBJ2-1; 9 nucleotides agree with TRBD2. The CDR3 sequence is 15 residues long. Germline V lookup: CDR1 SGHRS, CDR2 YFSETQ. V dropped 2 bases and J dropped 4; count of bases not matched to a gene: 4. The CDR3 here is CASSFTSGLYNEQFF. The CDR3 nucleotides are TGCGCCAGCAGCTTTACTAGCGGGTTATACAATGAGCAGTTCTTC.

Remarks on this clone: Other DNA sequences within the sample encode an identical CDR3. The chain links TRBV20-1 to TRBJ1-3; no definite D call. Germline CDR1 DFQATT, CDR2 SNEGSKA (reference sequence). The CDR3 is 11 residues long. Trimming stripped 6 bases from V and 1 base from J, with 4 bases between. As DNA, the CDR3 is TGCAGTGCCGGGTCTGGAAACACCATATATTTT. Translation gives CSAGSGNTIYF.

The rearrangement links TRBV5-1 to TRBJ2-3; 11 positions match TRBD2. The CDR3 runs to 16 residues. Losses at the gene ends were 0 bases for V and 10 bases for J; bases not matched to a gene: 10. The germline V gene encodes CDR1 SGHRS and CDR2 YFSETQ. CDR3 nucleotides: TGCGCCAGCAGCTTGGATAGCGGGAGGGCCCTCGGGCCGCAGTATTTT. This gives the protein CASSLDSGRALGPQYF.

This rearrangement joins TRBV11-1 to TRBJ2-5; D is perhaps TRBD1 or TRBD2 (5 bases each). Germline CDR1 and CDR2: SGHAT and FQDESV (reference sequence). The CDR3 runs to 14 residues. V was cut by 5 bases and J by 4 bases, with 14 bases left in between. Here the CDR3 reads CASSPGNGGETQYF. CDR3 in DNA: TGTGCCAGCAGCCCAGGGAATGGAGGAGAGACCCAGTACTTC.

The V call is TRBV4-1, the J call TRBJ2-7, with TRBD1 identical over 9 bases. J was trimmed by 0 bases and V by 2 bases; bases with no gene match: 14. CDR3 length: 19 residues. Germline lookup yields CDR1 MGHRA and CDR2 YSYEKL. CDR3 DNA: TGCGCCAGCAGCCAATTTGGTGGACAGGGGCCAAAAAGCTCCTACGAGCAGTACTTC. Translated, it gives CASSQFGGQGPKSSYEQYF.

This clone was recorded once. The V and J genes are TRBV5-1 and TRBJ2-5; D unresolved. The CDR3 is 12 amino acids. CDR1 is SGHRS and CDR2 is YFSETQ in the germline V gene. V lost 3 bases and J lost 0, with 3 bases in between. DNA of the CDR3: TGCGCCAGCAGCTCCTACCAAGAGACCCAGTACTTC. Translated: CASSSYQETQYF.

The chain has TRBV23-1 and TRBJ2-1; 10 bases align to TRBD2. TRBV23-1 counts as an open reading frame of uncertain function. Trimming at V came to 7 bases and at J to 2 bases, leaving 14 bases not matched to a gene. The CDR3 spans 18 residues. CDR3 DNA: TGCGCCAGCATTTACGGACTAGCGGTCCAACCAACCTACAATGAGCAGTTCTTC. This encodes CASIYGLAVQPTYNEQFF.

This chain connects TRBV10-3 to TRBJ2-3; 9 positions match TRBD2. Looked up from germline, CDR1 is ENHRY and CDR2 is SYGVKD. This CDR3 region has 15 residues. The V and J ends lost 5 bases and 5 bases, in that order; junction bases with no gene match: 8. The CDR3 reads CAISNLAGAGDTQYF. The CDR3 DNA reads as TGTGCCATCAGTAACTTAGCGGGAGCGGGAGATACGCAGTATTTT.

The rearrangement links TRBV2 to TRBJ1-5; 7 positions match TRBD1. The germline gives CDR1 SNHLY, CDR2 FYNNEI. This CDR3 has 13 amino acids. The V and J ends lost 3 bases and 4 bases, in that order; junction bases with no gene match: 0. In DNA form, the CDR3 reads TGTGCCAGCAGTGACAGGGGGAATCAGCCCCAGCATTTT. Its translation is CASSDRGNQPQHF.

This clone was recorded only once. The chain carries TRBV2 and TRBJ2-7, with 11 bases that match TRBD2. The germline gives CDR1 SNHLY, CDR2 FYNNEI. The CDR3 length is 12 residues. The V gene end was trimmed by 7 bases and the J gene end by 5 bases; junction bases not matched to a gene: 1. The CDR3 is CASKLAGDEQYF. CDR3 bases: TGTGCCAGCAAACTAGCGGGAGACGAGCAGTACTTC.

The chain links TRBV6-1 to TRBJ2-5; D unresolved. V lost 7 bases, J lost 3 bases, and 15 bases lay in between. The CDR3 totals 14 residues. In germline, CDR1 is MNHNS, CDR2 SASEGT. CDR3 loop: CASTLDWAKETQYF. CDR3 DNA: TGTGCCAGCACTCTCGATTGGGCTAAAGAGACCCAGTACTTC.

This clone was seen once. This chain uses TRBV15 with TRBJ1-2; 7 bases align to TRBD1. The germline gives CDR1 LNHNV, CDR2 YYDKDF (reference sequence). The CDR3 runs 15 residues. V gave up 3 bases and J gave up 4 bases; unmatched junction bases: 8. The CDR3 DNA sequence: TGTGCCACCAGCAGTACGGGACAGAAAATCTATGGCTACACCTTC. It yields the protein CATSSTGQKIYGYTF.

The chain recombines TRBV4-2 with TRBJ2-5, with D unresolved. The CDR3 contains 14 residues. V was clipped by 2 bases and J by 5 bases, with 12 bases between them. From germline, CDR1 is LGHNA and CDR2 YNFKEQ. The CDR3 DNA sequence: TGTGCCAGCAGCCAACACCCCGGGTGGGAGACCCAGTACTTC. This translates into CASSQHPGWETQYF.

This clone occurred once. The chain couples TRBV5-1 to TRBJ2-1, with 9 bases identical to TRBD1. The CDR3 has 15 amino acids. Germline V CDR1 and CDR2: SGHRS, YFSETQ. The ends lost 4 bases at V and 4 bases at J; junction bases unmatched: 6. CDR3 loop: CASSPGQGSYNEQFF. As DNA, the CDR3 is TGCGCCAGCAGCCCCGGACAGGGGTCTTACAATGAGCAGTTCTTC.

On this clone: Other DNA variants within this sample encode the same CDR3. This rearrangement joins TRBV27 to TRBJ1-5; no firm D call. The CDR3 consists of 14 residues. Trimming took 3 bases from V and 3 from J, leaving 9 bases between them. The germline gives CDR1 MNHEY, CDR2 SMNVEV (reference sequence). CDR3 nucleotide sequence: TGTGCCAGCAGTTTGAATGGGAACAATCAGCCCCAGCATTTT. Protein: CASSLNGNNQPQHF.

This chain connects TRBV10-3 to TRBJ2-7; D possibly matches TRBD1 or TRBD2 (5 bases each). CDR3 size: 14 residues. Germline-derived CDR1 and CDR2 are ENHRY and SYGVKD. V shed 6 bases and J shed 3 bases, with 15 bases lying between them. CDR3 bases: TGTGCCATCAGAGGGACCGCGGAGAACTACGAGCAGTACTTC. Translation gives CAIRGTAENYEQYF.

The rearrangement uses TRBV10-3 and TRBJ1-2, with 9 bases fitting TRBD1. V shed 6 bases and J 8 bases; nucleotides not matched to a gene: 7. The CDR3 totals 13 residues. Germline-derived CDR1 and CDR2 are ENHRY and SYGVKD. The CDR3 DNA is TGTGCCATCAGAGGGACAGGGCGTGAGGGCTACACCTTC. This sequence encodes CAIRGTGREGYTF.

This chain links TRBV4-1 with TRBJ2-5, with 12 nucleotides matching TRBD2. Per germline, CDR1 MGHRA and CDR2 YSYEKL. The V gene end was trimmed by 5 bases and the J gene end by 1 base; junction bases not matched to a gene: 5. This CDR3 has 16 residues. The CDR3 DNA sequence: TGCGCCAGCAGCGACGGGACTAGCGGGTTCCAAGAGACCCAGTACTTC. Amino acid sequence: CASSDGTSGFQETQYF.

The rearrangement joins TRBV5-6 to TRBJ2-2; no firm D call. This CDR3 is 16 amino acids long. V was pared by 1 base and J by 0 bases, with 10 bases between. Germline loops: CDR1 SGHDT, CDR2 YYEEEE. The CDR3 is CASSLYPGSNTGELFF. Here the CDR3 DNA reads TGTGCCAGCAGCTTGTACCCAGGATCGAACACCGGGGAGCTGTTTTTT.

The chain is built from TRBV6-5 and TRBJ2-4; the D call may be TRBD1 or TRBD2 (5 bases each). Trimming left V 0 bases short and J 5 bases short, with 14 bases between. CDR3 length: 16 residues. The germline V gene has CDR1 MNHEY and CDR2 SVGAGI. In DNA, the CDR3 is TGTGCCAGCAGTTACTCGGTAGGGCAGGGAGAAAACATTCAGTACTTC. Protein: CASSYSVGQGENIQYF.

The V call is TRBV30, the J call TRBJ2-1; 7 bases fit TRBD1. The V gene's germline CDR1 is GTSNPN and CDR2 SVGIG (reference sequence). Germline trimming cut 1 base from V and 7 bases from J; bases unmatched to any gene: 4. This CDR3 spans 13 amino acids. CDR3 nucleotide sequence: TGTGCCTGGAGTGCGGGACAGTTAAATGAGCAGTTCTTC. Translating gives CAWSAGQLNEQFF.

This clone came up once. The genes are TRBV6-5 and TRBJ1-2; D ambiguous. The CDR3 runs 14 residues. Trimming left V 0 bases short and J 2 bases short, with 7 bases between. CDR1 MNHEY and CDR2 SVGAGI come from the germline V gene. CDR3 coding DNA: TGTGCCAGCAGTTACTCACGAGACAACTATGGCTACACCTTC. Its translation is CASSYSRDNYGYTF.

The rearrangement joins TRBV7-8 to TRBJ2-1; tentative D call: TRBD2 (5 bases). The V gene's germline CDR1 is SGHVS and CDR2 FQNEAQ. This CDR3 spans 13 amino acids. V was pared by 1 base and J by 10 bases, with 11 bases between. In DNA form, the CDR3 reads TGTGCCAGCAGCTTAGGACCCACGGGGGAGCAGTTCTTC. This encodes CASSLGPTGEQFF.

The genes are TRBV6-5 and TRBJ2-6; D remains ambiguous. The CDR3 contains 13 residues. Germline V gene lookup returns CDR1 MNHEY and CDR2 SVGAGI. With 6 bases removed from V and 1 base from J, the gap between germline ends came to 4 bases. The CDR3: CASRESGANVLTF. In DNA, the CDR3 is TGTGCCAGCAGGGAATCTGGGGCCAACGTCCTGACTTTC.

In its sample, this clone was seen once. Other DNA sequences in the sample encode the same CDR3. The chain employs TRBV11-3 and TRBJ2-1, with a possible D match to TRBD2 (6 bases). Per germline, CDR1 SGHNT and CDR2 YENEEA. The CDR3 is 13 residues long. Trimming left V 3 bases short and J 4 bases short, with 7 bases between. The CDR3 loop is CASSFGLYNEQFF. The CDR3 nucleotides read TGTGCCAGCAGCTTTGGACTATACAATGAGCAGTTCTTC.